Following are 18 T cell receptor beta chains from one sample sequenced in a study of cytomegalovirus exposure and HLA in healthy donors. Assay: immunoSEQ multiplex PCR; the TCRdb copy retains only in-frame clones and omits some. In the table there are roughly 67,000 clones, approximately 90% of which are singletons. The sample taken for sequencing was PBMCs. The receptors originated from a man between 18 and 35 years old in good health and CMV-seronegative.

The table lists this clone with a count of one. The chain carries TRBV5-3 and TRBJ1-5, with D possibly being TRBD1 (5 bases). TRBV5-3 carries the ORF label, with uncertain function. Trimming took 0 bases from V and 4 from J, leaving 11 bases between them. The CDR3 runs to 15 residues. CDR3 amino acids: CARSLEGQVNQPQHF. The CDR3 coding sequence is TGTGCCAGAAGCTTGGAGGGGCAGGTAAATCAGCCCCAGCATTTT.

This chain uses TRBV28 with TRBJ2-7, with 7 bases lining up with TRBD1. The CDR3 is 16 residues long. V gave up 7 bases and J gave up 0 bases; unmatched junction bases: 12. Germline CDR1 MDHEN, CDR2 SYDVKM. For the CDR3, the DNA is TGTGCCAGCACCAACAGAGAAGGGACAGTCTCCTACGAGCAGTACTTC. Translating gives CASTNREGTVSYEQYF.

This chain's CDR3 is CASSPSSGETDTQYF. The CDR3 DNA sequence: TGTGCCAGCAGTCCATCTAGCGGGGAGACAGATACGCAGTATTTT. The gene calls are TRBV28 and TRBJ2-3; 9 positions agree with TRBD2. This CDR3 comprises 15 residues. After removal of 5 bases from V and 3 bases from J, the junction contained 6 bases not matched to a gene. Germline CDR1 reads MDHEN; CDR2 reads SYDVKM.

This chain links TRBV7-2 with TRBJ2-7, with TRBD1 matching over 7 bases. The CDR3 is 14 amino acids. CDR1 and CDR2 (germline): SGHTA, FQGNSA. Trimming cost V 3 bases and J 0 bases; bases outside gene matches: 2. CDR3 in DNA: TGTGCCAGCAGCTTGACAGGGAGCTCCTACGAGCAGTACTTC. It codes for CASSLTGSSYEQYF.

This CDR3 is CASSPAGLAGNGELFF. DNA for the CDR3: TGTGCCAGCAGCCCCGCTGGACTAGCGGGGAACGGGGAGCTGTTTTTT. The chain employs TRBV9 and TRBJ2-2; 12 bases line up with TRBD2. CDR1 is SGDLS, CDR2 YYNGEE, per germline. V shed 4 bases and J 7 bases; nucleotides not matched to a gene: 8. The CDR3 extends over 16 amino acids.

The chain uses TRBV19 and TRBJ2-2, with TRBD1 identical over 10 bases. The CDR3 contains 16 residues. Per germline, CDR1 LNHDA and CDR2 SQIVND (reference sequence). The V segment lost 1 base and the J segment 1 base; nucleotides outside the gene matches: 0. CDR3 coding DNA: TGTGCCAGTAGTATAGGGACAGGGGGGAACACCGGGGAGCTGTTTTTT. It codes for CASSIGTGGNTGELFF.

This clone was counted a single time. This chain connects TRBV29-1 to TRBJ2-1; 11 bases agree with TRBD2. Germline CDR1 and CDR2: SQVTM and ANQGSEA. The CDR3 loop spans 13 amino acids. The V segment lost 7 bases and the J segment 4 bases; nucleotides outside the gene matches: 3. The CDR3 sequence is CSAGTSGYNEQFF. The CDR3 nucleotides read TGCAGCGCCGGGACTAGCGGTTACAATGAGCAGTTCTTC.

The chain is built from TRBV7-2 and TRBJ2-2, with TRBD2 matching 7 bases. The CDR3 loop spans 15 amino acids. The trim removed 5 bases at V and 8 bases at J, leaving 11 bases unmatched. Per the germline V gene, CDR1 is SGHTA and CDR2 is FQGNSA. CDR3 region: CASSQRRTRLGELFF. The CDR3, as DNA: TGTGCCAGCAGCCAGAGACGGACTAGACTGGGGGAGCTGTTTTTT.

V is TRBV10-1 and J is TRBJ2-7; D remains unclear. The V gene lost 9 bases and the J gene lost 6 bases, with 9 bases spanning the gap. The germline gives CDR1 WNHNN, CDR2 SYGVQD (reference sequence). This CDR3 is 10 amino acids long. In nucleotides, the CDR3 is TGCGCCAGTACGTCCGGCGAGCAGTACTTC. It translates to CASTSGEQYF.

V usage is TRBV6-5 and J usage is TRBJ1-5; TRBD1 is a possible D gene (6 bases). Germline V gene data show CDR1 as MNHEY and CDR2 as SVGAGI. CDR3 length: 14 amino acids. V shed 2 bases and J shed 1 base, with 6 bases lying between them. The CDR3 here is CASSYQGSNQPQHF. Here the CDR3 DNA reads TGTGCCAGCAGTTACCAGGGGAGCAATCAGCCCCAGCATTTT.

The rearrangement uses TRBV5-1 and TRBJ2-3, with D tentatively TRBD2 (5 bases). Germline V CDR1 and CDR2: SGHRS, YFSETQ. This CDR3 contains 14 residues. V was cut by 2 bases and J by 0 bases, with 7 bases left in between. The CDR3 sequence is CASSFAGSTDTQYF. CDR3 nucleotide sequence: TGCGCCAGCAGCTTTGCGGGTAGCACAGATACGCAGTATTTT.

The rearrangement joins TRBV9 to TRBJ2-7, with a weak D call TRBD1 (6 bases). Germline CDR1 reads SGDLS; CDR2 reads YYNGEE. CDR3 length: 15 residues. Trimming removed 0 bases at V and 2 bases at J, with 12 bases between. DNA for the CDR3: TGTGCCAGCAGCGTAGAGGACAGCTGGACCTACGAGCAGTACTTC. It yields the protein CASSVEDSWTYEQYF.

CDR3 amino acids: CASSPGTSGSYEQYF. The CDR3 DNA follows: TGTGCCAGCTCACCAGGGACTAGCGGATCCTACGAGCAGTACTTC. The genes are TRBV18 and TRBJ2-7, with 11 bases aligning to TRBD2. The V and J ends lost 2 bases and 1 base, in that order; junction bases with no gene match: 1. The length of the CDR3 is 15 residues. Germline-derived CDR1 and CDR2 are KGHSH and LQKENI.

J is TRBJ2-1 and V is TRBV27; TRBD1 matches 10 bases. The J segment lost 5 bases and the V segment lost 7 bases, leaving 8 bases of the junction unmatched. The CDR3 length is 15 residues. CDR1 is MNHEY, CDR2 SMNVEV, per germline (reference sequence). The CDR3 bases are TGTGCCAGCATGGGGTCCGGGACAGGGGACAATGAGCAGTTCTTC. This codes for CASMGSGTGDNEQFF.

V usage is TRBV19 and J usage is TRBJ1-1, with unresolved D. This CDR3 has 17 residues. Germline V gene lookup returns CDR1 LNHDA and CDR2 SQIVND (reference sequence). The V end lost 5 bases, the J end lost 0 bases, and 19 bases lay between the germline ends. The CDR3 region is CASSLVLIGHLNTEAFF. CDR3 nucleotide sequence: TGTGCCAGTAGTCTAGTTCTCATTGGGCATCTGAACACTGAAGCTTTCTTT. Filled out from reference TRBV19 and TRBJ1-1, the complete variable domain reads DGGITQSPKYLFRKEGQNVTLSCEQNLNHDAMYWYRQDPGQGLRLIYYSQIVNDFQKGDIAEGYSVSREKKESFPLTVTSAQKNPTAFYLCASSLVLIGHLNTEAFFGQGTRLTVV.

The J gene is TRBJ2-7, the V gene TRBV9; D might be TRBD2 (5 bases). CDR3 length: 15 amino acids. Per the germline V gene, CDR1 is SGDLS and CDR2 is YYNGEE. V was clipped by 1 base and J by 6 bases, with 17 bases between them. Here the CDR3 reads CASSVTGNRDTEQYF. The CDR3, as DNA: TGTGCCAGCAGCGTAACGGGAAATAGAGACACCGAGCAGTACTTC. Full variable domain (missing parts from reference TRBV9 and TRBJ2-7): DSGVTQTPKHLITATGQRVTLRCSPRSGDLSVYWYQQSLDQGLQFLIQYYNGEERAKGNILERFSAQQFPDLHSELNLSSLELGDSALYFCASSVTGNRDTEQYFGPGTRLTVT.

The chain joins TRBV5-3 to TRBJ2-2; the match to TRBD2 covers 9 bases. Being an ORF, TRBV5-3 has a function that is uncertain. Unmatched junction bases numbered 5, after V lost 6 bases and J lost 2 bases. The CDR3 has 15 amino acids. The CDR3 loop reads CARISSGKNTGELFF. As DNA, the CDR3 is TGTGCCAGAATTTCTAGCGGGAAAAACACCGGGGAGCTGTTTTTT.

V usage is TRBV6-5 and J usage is TRBJ2-5, with D perhaps TRBD1 (6 bases). Between the trimmed V and J ends, which lost 5 bases and 0 bases, there was a span of 10 bases. Germline CDR1 reads MNHEY; CDR2 reads SVGAGI. The CDR3 sequence is 14 residues long. CDR3 loop: CASSRTENQETQYF. The CDR3 DNA is TGTGCCAGCAGTAGGACAGAAAACCAAGAGACCCAGTACTTC.